Listed here are 27 T cell receptor beta chains from one sample, sequenced in a study of T cells in Graves' hyperthyroidism and ophthalmopathy. Amplification targeted TCR beta CDR3 regions from RNA transcripts. Researchers ran a first-round RT-PCR on the TCR CDR3 using the HTBI primer set. TCRdb fed the multiplex PCR reads into MiXCR, producing one record per CDR3 protein. Among 250,000 to 300,000 distinct CDR3 sequences listed, approximately 18% were seen once. Sequencing was carried out using blood. These TCRs come from a man in his fifties with Graves' ophthalmopathy.

The rearrangement joins TRBV7-2 to TRBJ2-7; weak D call: TRBD1 (6 bases). The CDR3 loop spans 15 amino acids. The V gene lost 3 bases and the J gene lost 1 base, with 13 bases spanning the gap. The germline gives CDR1 SGHTA, CDR2 FQGNSA. Here the CDR3 reads CTSSLGPGVSYEQYF. As DNA, the CDR3 is TGTACCAGCAGCTTGGGCCCAGGGGTTTCCTACGAGCAGTACTTC.

V is TRBV28 and J is TRBJ1-4; 8 bases agree with TRBD1. CDR1 and CDR2 from the germline V gene are MDHEN and SYDVKM. V shed 4 bases and J 1 base; nucleotides not matched to a gene: 2. The CDR3 contains 15 residues. Written as DNA, the CDR3 is TGTGCCAGCAGTTCTGGACAGGGAACTAATGAAAAACTGTTTTTT. Residues: CASSSGQGTNEKLFF.

This clonotype was seen many times. This chain links TRBV20-1 with TRBJ2-7; 12 bases line up with TRBD2. Trimming took 5 bases from V and 7 from J; bases not matched to a gene: 12. CDR3 length equals 15 residues. Germline V gene lookup returns CDR1 DFQATT and CDR2 SNEGSKA (reference sequence). The CDR3 is CSAALTSGRVREQYF. The CDR3 DNA reads TGCAGTGCTGCCCTGACTAGCGGGAGAGTACGGGAGCAGTACTTC.

The gene calls are TRBV30 and TRBJ1-6; 7 bases line up with TRBD1. The CDR3 is 14 residues long. After removal of 3 bases from V and 6 bases from J, the junction contained 5 bases not matched to a gene. Germline loops: CDR1 GTSNPN, CDR2 SVGIG (reference sequence). The CDR3 DNA sequence: TGTGCCTGGAGGACACAGGGGACTAATTCACCCCTCCACTTT. It codes for CAWRTQGTNSPLHF. The full variable domain, with the rest looked up from reference TRBV30 and TRBJ1-6, is SQTIHQWPATLVQPVGSPLSLECTVEGTSNPNLYWYRQAAGRGLQLLFYSVGIGQISSEVPQNLSASRPQDRQFILSSKKLLLSDSGFYLCAWRTQGTNSPLHFGNGTRLTVT.

The J gene is TRBJ2-1, the V gene TRBV5-1, with 11 bases matching TRBD1. Trimming took 6 bases from V and 8 from J; bases not matched to a gene: 4. CDR3 size: 13 residues. Germline V gene sequence: CDR1 SGHRS, CDR2 YFSETQ. The DNA of the CDR3 is TGCGCCAGCAACCGGGACAGGGGGTATGAGCAGTTCTTC. Its translation is CASNRDRGYEQFF. Using reference TRBV5-1 and TRBJ2-1 for the parts outside the CDR3, the full variable domain is KAGVTQTPRYLIKTRGQQVTLSCSPISGHRSVSWYQQTPGQGLQFLFEYFSETQRNKGNFPGRFSGRQFSNSRSEMNVSTLELGDSALYLCASNRDRGYEQFFGPGTRLTVL.

This clonotype has at least ten counts. This chain links TRBV28 with TRBJ1-1; 8 bases are shared with TRBD1. Per the germline V gene, CDR1 is MDHEN and CDR2 is SYDVKM. The junction had 7 bases not matched to a gene; V was cut back by 6 bases and J by 1 base. The CDR3 has 15 amino acids. CDR3 region: CASSRTGGENTEAFF. The CDR3 DNA is TGTGCCAGCAGCCGAACAGGGGGTGAGAACACTGAAGCTTTCTTT.

The sample holds many counts of this clonotype. This sequence joins TRBV11-2 and TRBJ2-2, with D unresolved. Trimming removed 0 bases at V and 4 bases at J, with 3 bases between. The CDR3 totals 13 residues. Germline-derived CDR1 and CDR2 are SGHAT and FQNNGV. CDR3 loop: CASSLEPTGELFF. The CDR3 DNA follows: TGTGCCAGCAGCTTAGAGCCCACCGGGGAGCTGTTTTTT.

The sample holds many counts of this clonotype. This sequence joins TRBV18 and TRBJ1-1, with D hard to call. Germline CDR1 KGHSH, CDR2 LQKENI. The CDR3 is 14 residues long. The V gene lost 2 bases and the J gene lost 0 bases, with 7 bases spanning the gap. CDR3 DNA: TGTGCCAGCTCACCAGGATTCATGAACACTGAAGCTTTCTTT. This encodes CASSPGFMNTEAFF.

The V and J genes are TRBV6-2 or TRBV6-3 and TRBJ1-6; D is unresolved. Deletions cut 0 bases from V and 5 bases from J, with 2 bases between. Germline CDR1 is MNHEY and CDR2 is SVGEGT. The CDR3 length is 13 residues. The CDR3 loop reads CASSYSDNSPLHF. In nucleotides, the CDR3 is TGTGCCAGCAGTTACTCTGATAATTCACCCCTCCACTTT.

This clonotype was counted between two and nine times. DNA for the CDR3: TGTGCCAGCAGCTTCTCCCACGTCTACGAGCAGTACTTC. This encodes CASSFSHVYEQYF. The rearrangement joins TRBV13 to TRBJ2-7, with no clear D. This CDR3 region has 13 residues. The germline CDR1 and CDR2 sequences are PRHDT and FYEKMQ (reference sequence). The V end lost 3 bases, the J end lost 3 bases, and 9 bases lay between the germline ends.

This clonotype was recorded at least ten times. This chain uses TRBV14 with TRBJ2-7; 7 bases are a match to TRBD1. Per the germline V gene, CDR1 is SGHDN and CDR2 is FVKESK. The CDR3 covers 15 residues. V dropped 4 bases and J dropped 3; count of bases not matched to a gene: 9. CDR3 loop: CASSLRQGRSYEQYF. As DNA, the CDR3 is TGTGCCAGCAGCCTACGACAGGGTCGAAGCTACGAGCAGTACTTC.

The rearrangement uses TRBV19 and TRBJ2-2; D is tentatively TRBD1 or TRBD2 (5 bases each). The CDR3 extends over 15 amino acids. With 9 bases removed from V and 6 bases from J, the gap between germline ends came to 20 bases. Germline CDR1 and CDR2: LNHDA and SQIVND (reference sequence). In nucleotides, the CDR3 is TGTGCCAGCTGCTTTCGGGGCTGGCCCCCCGGGGAGCTGTTTTTT. As protein: CASCFRGWPPGELFF.

The chain has TRBV4-1 and TRBJ2-7; D is perhaps TRBD2 (7 bases). V shed 1 base and J shed 2 bases, with 15 bases lying between them. There are 16 residues in the CDR3. CDR1 is MGHRA, CDR2 YSYEKL, per germline. The DNA for the CDR3 is TGCGCCAGCAGCCAAGGAGGGGGGGCGCTCCCCTACGAGCAGTACTTC. Translation: CASSQGGGALPYEQYF.

This rearrangement joins TRBV5-1 to TRBJ1-4; TRBD1 matches at 10 bases. CDR1 SGHRS and CDR2 YFSETQ come from the germline V gene. Trimming cost V 0 bases and J 7 bases; bases outside gene matches: 6. This CDR3 is 16 amino acids long. This CDR3 reads CASSLARTGGGEKLFF. The CDR3 nucleotides are TGCGCCAGCAGCTTGGCCCGGACAGGGGGAGGTGAAAAACTGTTTTTT.

This clonotype appeared many times. The chain joins TRBV5-1 to TRBJ2-1, with 8 bases aligning to TRBD2. From germline, CDR1 is SGHRS and CDR2 YFSETQ. The ends lost 0 bases at V and 2 bases at J; junction bases unmatched: 4. The CDR3 length is 16 residues. The CDR3 coding sequence is TGCGCCAGCAGCTTGGGGATACTAGCGGCCTACAATGAGCAGTTCTTC. Protein sequence: CASSLGILAAYNEQFF.

The chain has TRBV5-6 and TRBJ1-3; maybe TRBD1 (5 bases). The germline gives CDR1 SGHDT, CDR2 YYEEEE. Deletions cut 0 bases from V and 0 bases from J, with 10 bases between. The CDR3 is 16 residues long. The chain's CDR3 is CASSLGDGISGNTIYF. The CDR3 DNA reads as TGTGCCAGCAGCTTGGGGGACGGGATCTCTGGAAACACCATATATTTT.

This chain connects TRBV15 to TRBJ1-5, with a tentative D call TRBD1 (5 bases). Germline V gene sequence: CDR1 LNHNV, CDR2 YYDKDF (reference sequence). The CDR3 contains 16 residues. V was trimmed by 0 bases and J by 5 bases, leaving 14 bases between them. The CDR3 region is CATSRDSRQLDQPQHF. The CDR3, as DNA: TGTGCCACCAGCAGAGATTCCCGACAGCTAGATCAGCCCCAGCATTTT.

The sample holds many counts of this clonotype. This chain uses TRBV30 with TRBJ1-5; TRBD1 might be the D (6 bases). The CDR3 has 13 amino acids. Germline assignment: CDR1 GTSNPN and CDR2 SVGIG (reference sequence). Between the trimmed V and J ends, which lost 2 bases and 4 bases, there was a span of 9 bases. The CDR3 here is CAWSSGANQPQHF. In nucleotides, the CDR3 is TGTGCCTGGAGTTCAGGGGCGAATCAGCCCCAGCATTTT.

V gene TRBV6-5 combines with J gene TRBJ2-3, with 9 bases aligning to TRBD1. V lost 4 bases and J lost 4; bases outside the gene matches: 9. The germline V gene encodes CDR1 MNHEY and CDR2 SVGAGI. The CDR3 runs to 16 residues. The CDR3 reads CASSLLRDRAADTQYF. The CDR3 coding sequence is TGTGCCAGCAGTTTACTCCGGGACAGGGCGGCAGATACGCAGTATTTT.

The gene calls are TRBV10-3 and TRBJ2-5, with TRBD1 as a possible D gene (5 bases). The length of the CDR3 is 13 residues. CDR1 is ENHRY and CDR2 is SYGVKD in the germline V gene. V was cut by 4 bases and J by 4 bases, with 10 bases left in between. The CDR3 here is CAISGQGGETQYF. The CDR3, as DNA: TGTGCCATCAGTGGGCAGGGCGGAGAGACCCAGTACTTC.

This clonotype was detected ten times or more. This chain links TRBV27 with TRBJ1-5; 7 bases are a match to TRBD1. From germline, CDR1 is MNHEY and CDR2 SMNVEV (reference sequence). The J segment lost 4 bases and the V segment lost 6 bases, leaving 9 bases of the junction unmatched. This CDR3 is 15 amino acids long. The CDR3 loop is CASRMLGQLNQPQHF. CDR3 coding DNA: TGTGCCAGCAGAATGTTGGGACAGCTTAATCAGCCCCAGCATTTT.

There are many counts of this clonotype. V and J are TRBV12-3 or TRBV12-4 and TRBJ2-7; perhaps TRBD2 as D (5 bases). V lost 6 bases to trimming and J lost 2 bases, with 14 bases between them. The CDR3 runs to 14 residues. The CDR3 loop is CASSVDGKTYEQYF. CDR3 in DNA: TGTGCCAGCAGCGTGGACGGGAAAACCTACGAGCAGTACTTC.

The gene calls are TRBV6-2 or TRBV6-3 and TRBJ1-6, with 9 bases lining up with TRBD1. In germline, CDR1 is MNHEY, CDR2 SVGEGT. Unmatched junction bases numbered 6, after V lost 3 bases and J lost 9 bases. This CDR3 region has 15 residues. CDR3 sequence (DNA): TGTGCCAGCAGTTATACGGGACAGGGCGGTTCACCCCTCCACTTT. This gives the protein CASSYTGQGGSPLHF.

This chain links TRBV11-2 with TRBJ2-1, with a possible D match to TRBD2 (5 bases). From germline, CDR1 is SGHAT and CDR2 FQNNGV. CDR3 length equals 21 residues. V was cut by 5 bases and J by 3 bases, with 32 bases left in between. CDR3 in DNA: TGTGCCAGCAGCCCAATTAGGAGGCTACGGGTACCTGAAATGGTCTACAATGAGCAGTTCTTC. This encodes CASSPIRRLRVPEMVYNEQFF.

This clonotype has just one count. The rearrangement links TRBV5-1 to TRBJ1-3; no reliable D call. V was trimmed by 0 bases and J by 2 bases, leaving 9 bases between them. This CDR3 spans 15 amino acids. CDR1 SGHRS and CDR2 YFSETQ come from the germline V gene. The CDR3 spells CASSLEGTPGNTIYF. The CDR3, as DNA: TGCGCCAGCAGCTTGGAAGGAACCCCTGGAAACACCATATATTTT.

The chain combines TRBV29-1 with TRBJ2-4; D is perhaps TRBD2 (5 bases). Deletions cut 6 bases from V and 8 bases from J, with 11 bases between. CDR3 length equals 11 residues. Germline-derived CDR1 and CDR2 are SQVTM and ANQGSEA. CDR3: CSVPRGDIQYF. CDR3 bases: TGCAGCGTCCCACGGGGAGACATTCAGTACTTC.

In its sample, this clonotype was seen many times. This rearrangement joins TRBV12-3 or TRBV12-4 to TRBJ2-5; D may be TRBD1 or TRBD2 (5 bases each). The CDR3 contains 15 residues. With 0 bases removed from V and 11 bases from J, the gap between germline ends came to 19 bases. The chain's CDR3 is CASSLAGPAGGPQYF. In DNA, the CDR3 is TGTGCCAGCAGTTTAGCGGGGCCGGCGGGCGGACCTCAGTACTTC.